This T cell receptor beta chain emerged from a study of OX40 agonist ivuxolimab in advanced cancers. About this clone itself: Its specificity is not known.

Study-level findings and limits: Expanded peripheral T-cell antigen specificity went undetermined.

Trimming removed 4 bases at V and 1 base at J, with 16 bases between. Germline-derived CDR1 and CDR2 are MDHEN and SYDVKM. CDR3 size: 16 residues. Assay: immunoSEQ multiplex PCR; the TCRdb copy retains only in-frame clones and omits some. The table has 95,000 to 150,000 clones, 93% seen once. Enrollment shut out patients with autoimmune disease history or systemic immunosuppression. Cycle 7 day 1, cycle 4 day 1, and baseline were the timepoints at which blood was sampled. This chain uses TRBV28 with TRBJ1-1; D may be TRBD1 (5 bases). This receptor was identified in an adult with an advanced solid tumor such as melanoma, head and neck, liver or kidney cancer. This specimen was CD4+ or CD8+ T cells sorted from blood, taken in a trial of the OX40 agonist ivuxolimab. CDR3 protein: CASSSVGIGGNTEAFF. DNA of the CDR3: TGTGCCAGCAGTTCGGTAGGAATTGGGGGGAACACTGAAGCTTTCTTT.